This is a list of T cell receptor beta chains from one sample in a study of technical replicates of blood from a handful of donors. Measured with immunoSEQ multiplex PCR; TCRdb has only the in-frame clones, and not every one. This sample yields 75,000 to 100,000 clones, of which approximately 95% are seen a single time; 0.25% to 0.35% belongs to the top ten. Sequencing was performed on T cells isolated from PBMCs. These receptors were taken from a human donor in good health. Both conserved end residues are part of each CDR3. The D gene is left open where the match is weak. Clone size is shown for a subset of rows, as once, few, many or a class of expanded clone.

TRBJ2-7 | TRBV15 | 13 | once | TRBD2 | TGTGCCGCGTCCAGCGGGAGTACCCACGAGCAGTACTTC | CAASSGSTHEQYF
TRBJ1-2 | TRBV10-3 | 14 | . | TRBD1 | TGTGCCATCCAGGGACAGGGGGCGCTGAATGGCTACACCTTC | CAIQGQGALNGYTF
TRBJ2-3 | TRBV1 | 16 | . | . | TGCACCAGCAGCCTAACTAGCGGGAGGCTGGAGGATACGCAGTATTTT | CTSSLTSGRLEDTQYF
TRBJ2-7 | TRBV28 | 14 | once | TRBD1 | TGTGCCAGCAGTTTAGGGACAGTTTCCTACGAGCAGTACTTC | CASSLGTVSYEQYF
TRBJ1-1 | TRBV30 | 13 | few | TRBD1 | TGTGCCTGGAGTGGGGAACAGGGGGGTGAAGCTTTCTTT | CAWSGEQGGEAFF
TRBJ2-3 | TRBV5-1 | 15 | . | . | TGCGCCAGCGAAGTAGTCAGGGGAAGGACAGATACGCAGTATTTT | CASEVVRGRTDTQYF
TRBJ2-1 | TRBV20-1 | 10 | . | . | TGCAGTGCTGCGGACAATGAGCAGTTCTTC | CSAADNEQFF
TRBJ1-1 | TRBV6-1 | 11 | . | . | TGTGTAGCCCAGGGCTGGACTGAAGCTTTCTTT | CVAQGWTEAFF
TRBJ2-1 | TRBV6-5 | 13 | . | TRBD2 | TGTGCCAGCAATGCGGGAGGGCCTGATGAGCAGTTCTTC | CASNAGGPDEQFF
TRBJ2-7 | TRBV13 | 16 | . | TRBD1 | TGTGCCAGCAGCACGACCTCCCGGGACAGGAGCTACGAGCAGTACTTC | CASSTTSRDRSYEQYF
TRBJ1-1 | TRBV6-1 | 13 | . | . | TGTGCCAGCAGTGCGGAGATCTATACTGAAGCTTTCTTT | CASSAEIYTEAFF
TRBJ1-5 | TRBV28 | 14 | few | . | TGTGCCAGCAGGGACAGCTCACTCAATCAGCCCCAGCATTTT | CASRDSSLNQPQHF
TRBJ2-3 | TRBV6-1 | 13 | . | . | TGTGCCAGCAGGGAAATAGGAGCAGATACGCAGTATTTT | CASREIGADTQYF
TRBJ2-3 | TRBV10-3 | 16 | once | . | TGTGCCATCAGTGACCCTGAAAGGGGACATACAGATACGCAGTATTTT | CAISDPERGHTDTQYF
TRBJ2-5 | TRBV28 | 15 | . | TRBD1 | TGTGCCAGCACCCCCTGGACAGGACACCAAGAGACCCAGTACTTC | CASTPWTGHQETQYF
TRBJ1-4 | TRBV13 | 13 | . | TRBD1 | TGTGCCAGCAGCAAAGACAGGGATGAAAAACTGTTTTTT | CASSKDRDEKLFF
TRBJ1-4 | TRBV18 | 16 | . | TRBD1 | TGTGCCAGCTCACGCGCAATTACAGGGGGGAACGAAAAACTGTTTTTT | CASSRAITGGNEKLFF
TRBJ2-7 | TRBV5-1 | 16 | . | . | TGCGCCAGCAGCGTTCCACAGGGTGTACTTATGGAAGAGCAGTACTTC | CASSVPQGVLMEEQYF
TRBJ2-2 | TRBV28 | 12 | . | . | TGTGCCAGCAGCCAGATTTCCGGGGAGCTGTTTTTT | CASSQISGELFF
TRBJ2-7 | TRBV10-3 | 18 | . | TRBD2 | TGTGCCATCAGTGAGTGGACTAGAGAACTGAAAAGCTCCTACGAGCAGTACTTC | CAISEWTRELKSSYEQYF
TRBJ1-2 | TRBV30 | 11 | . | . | TGTGCCTGGACCTCAGGAGGTGGCTACACCTTC | CAWTSGGGYTF
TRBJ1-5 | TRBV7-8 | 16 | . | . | TGTGCCAGCAGCGCCGACAGTCTTTATAGCAATCAGCCCCAGCATTTT | CASSADSLYSNQPQHF
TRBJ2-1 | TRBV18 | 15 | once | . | TGTGCCAGCTCACCATGGGCAGGGCGGATAAATGAGCAGTTCTTC | CASSPWAGRINEQFF
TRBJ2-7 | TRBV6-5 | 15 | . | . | TGTGCCAGCAGTAATGTCTTGAGGGAGTCGTACGAGCAGTACTTC | CASSNVLRESYEQYF
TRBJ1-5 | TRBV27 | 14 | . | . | TGTGCCAGCAGTGCGACAGATAGCAATCAGCCCCAGCATTTT | CASSATDSNQPQHF
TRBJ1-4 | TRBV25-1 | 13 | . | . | TGTGCCAGCAGTGATTGGGGGGGTGAAAAACTGTTTTTT | CASSDWGGEKLFF
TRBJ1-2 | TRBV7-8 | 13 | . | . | TGTGCCAGCAGCTGGGGGACTGAATATGGCTACACCTTC | CASSWGTEYGYTF
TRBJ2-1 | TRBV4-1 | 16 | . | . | TGCGCCAGCAGCCAAGATTCCCAGCGGAGATCCAATGAGCAGTTCTTC | CASSQDSQRRSNEQFF
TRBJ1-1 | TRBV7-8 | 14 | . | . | TGTGCCAGCAGCTTATTGTCGGGGAACACTGAAGCTTTCTTT | CASSLLSGNTEAFF
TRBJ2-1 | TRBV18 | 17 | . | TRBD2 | TGTGCCAGCTCACCCCCGACTAGCGGGAGGCCGGGAAATGAGCAGTTCTTC | CASSPPTSGRPGNEQFF
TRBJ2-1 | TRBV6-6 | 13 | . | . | TGTGCCAGCAGTTACTCGAACGGCAATGAGCAGTTCTTC | CASSYSNGNEQFF
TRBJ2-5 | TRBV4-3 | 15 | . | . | TGCGCCAGCAGCCAAGATAGGGACTTACAAGAGACCCAGTACTTC | CASSQDRDLQETQYF
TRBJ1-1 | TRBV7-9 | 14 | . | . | TGTGCCAGCAGCTTATCGGGTTCATTCACTGAAGCTTTCTTT | CASSLSGSFTEAFF
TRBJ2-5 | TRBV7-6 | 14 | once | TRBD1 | TGTGCCAGCAGCTTGGCAGGGGGCCGAGAGACCCAGTACTTC | CASSLAGGRETQYF
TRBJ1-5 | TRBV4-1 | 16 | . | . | TGCGCCAGCAGCCCCCGGGTCCTATATAGCAATCAGCCCCAGCATTTT | CASSPRVLYSNQPQHF
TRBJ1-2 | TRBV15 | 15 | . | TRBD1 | TGTGCCACCAGCGGCGTAGGGGGCATAGGCTATGGCTACACCTTC | CATSGVGGIGYGYTF
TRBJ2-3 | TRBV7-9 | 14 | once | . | TGTGCCAGCAGCTTGACAGCCGACACAGATACGCAGTATTTT | CASSLTADTDTQYF
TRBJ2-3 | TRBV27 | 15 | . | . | TGTGCCAGCAGTGTCATCGAACAGGGGGGGGATACGCAGTATTTT | CASSVIEQGGDTQYF
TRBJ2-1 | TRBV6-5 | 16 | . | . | TGTGCCAGCAGTTACTCGACGGGGGAAAGTGTGCATGAGCAGTTCTTC | CASSYSTGESVHEQFF
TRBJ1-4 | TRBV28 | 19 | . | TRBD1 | TGTGCCAGCAGTTTGTGGACAGGGGTTTTTTCAGGAACTAATGAAAAACTGTTTTTT | CASSLWTGVFSGTNEKLFF
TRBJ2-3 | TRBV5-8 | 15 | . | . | TGTGCCAGCAGCTGGAGAGGGCTTAGCACAGATACGCAGTATTTT | CASSWRGLSTDTQYF
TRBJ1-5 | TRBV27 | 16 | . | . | TGTGCCAGCAGCAAAAAAGGTACCAGGGGCAATCAGCCCCAGCATTTT | CASSKKGTRGNQPQHF
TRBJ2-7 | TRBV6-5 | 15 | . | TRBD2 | TGTGCCAGCAGATATGGGACTAGCGGAGCTTACGAGCAGTACTTC | CASRYGTSGAYEQYF
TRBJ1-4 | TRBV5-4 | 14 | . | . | TGTGCCAGCAGCCCCTCGGGGTATAATGAAAAACTGTTTTTT | CASSPSGYNEKLFF
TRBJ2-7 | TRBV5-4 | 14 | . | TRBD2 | TGTGCCAGCAGCCTACTAGCGGGGAACTACGAGCAGTACTTC | CASSLLAGNYEQYF
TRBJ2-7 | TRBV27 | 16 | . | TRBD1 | TGTGCCAGCAGTCCCTACATTGGACAGGGTTTCTACGAGCAGTACTTC | CASSPYIGQGFYEQYF